What follows is one TCR beta chain and its context. As yet, its antigen is unknown. This sample is part of a study of early T cells in non-severe SARS-CoV-2 infection. The overall study: Bulk RNA from unsorted whole blood was sequenced; chains were unpaired.

Study-level results: VDJdb matching skewed toward anti-spike CD8 responses, missing private and CD4 specificities.

The CDR3 loop spans 15 amino acids. Germline assignment: CDR1 MNHNY and CDR2 SVGAGI (reference sequence). Between the trimmed V and J ends, which lost 0 bases and 2 bases, there was a span of 10 bases. Each single cDNA molecule received a unique molecular identifier. One entry per CDR3 protein, called by TCRdb with MiXCR from the 5' RACE reads. This sample carries approximately 35,000 distinct CDR3 sequences, approximately 5% of them seen once, and the ten largest clones take over 10%. The TCR originated in an adult who was a healthcare worker with PCR-confirmed SARS-CoV-2 infection or an uninfected control (not recorded which). The sample comprised whole blood. The V gene is TRBV6-6, the J gene TRBJ1-1; no reliable D call. CDR3 DNA sequence: TGTGCCAGCAGTTACTCTTGGCAATCAAACACTGAAGCTTTCTTT. It yields the protein CASSYSWQSNTEAFF.